The T cell receptor beta chain under discussion was sequenced for a study of blood T cell repertoires in COVID-19. Study-wide background: COVID-19 samples, acute and convalescent, were from the United States, Italy and Spain. PBMCs, B-cell-depleted T cells, or T cells were the source of the cDNA or gDNA that made up the material.

In the authors' methods: Cell counts per sample came from amplifying reference gene primers. Sequencing used immunoSEQ multiplex PCR; TCRdb keeps in-frame clones, though not all of them. D and trimming come from the DNA, and the V and J calls and clone size come from that table. The top ten hold about 3.9% of the sample, which has 110,000 or so clones, more than 75% seen once. The CDR3 length is 16 residues. The V gene's germline CDR1 is SGDLS and CDR2 YYNGEE. V dropped 0 bases and J dropped 8 bases, with 18 bases sitting between them. The source is a man in his 60s with acute or convalescent COVID-19. The rearrangement uses TRBV9 and TRBJ2-1; perhaps TRBD1 as D (5 bases). The sequenced material came from peripheral blood. CDR3 DNA sequence: TGTGCCAGCAGCGTAGGAACCGGTCAGGGTCGGTATGAGCAGTTCTTC. Amino acids: CASSVGTGQGRYEQFF.